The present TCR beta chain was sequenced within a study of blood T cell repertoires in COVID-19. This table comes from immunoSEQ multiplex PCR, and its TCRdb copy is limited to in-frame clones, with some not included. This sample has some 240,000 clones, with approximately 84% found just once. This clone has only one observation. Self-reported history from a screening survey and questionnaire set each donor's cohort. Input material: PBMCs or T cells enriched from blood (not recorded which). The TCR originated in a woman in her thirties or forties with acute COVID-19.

CDR3: CATSDSSGSNQPQHF. The CDR3 nucleotides read TGTGCCACCAGTGACTCCTCAGGTAGCAATCAGCCCCAGCATTTT. This chain uses TRBV24-1 with TRBJ1-5; no reliable D call. The CDR3 spans 15 residues. The germline V gene encodes CDR1 KGHDR and CDR2 SFDVKD. V was clipped by 4 bases and J by 0 bases, with 9 bases between them.